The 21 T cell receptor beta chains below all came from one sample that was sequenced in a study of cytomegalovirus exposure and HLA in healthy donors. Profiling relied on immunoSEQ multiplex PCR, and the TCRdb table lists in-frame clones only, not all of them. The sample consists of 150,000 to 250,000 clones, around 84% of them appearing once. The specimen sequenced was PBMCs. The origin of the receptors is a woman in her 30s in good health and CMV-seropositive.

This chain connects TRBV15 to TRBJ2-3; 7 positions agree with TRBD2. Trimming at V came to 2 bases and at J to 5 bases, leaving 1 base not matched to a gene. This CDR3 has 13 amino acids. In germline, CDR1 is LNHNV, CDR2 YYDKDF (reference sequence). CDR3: CATSRLAGDTQYF. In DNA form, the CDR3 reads TGTGCCACCAGCAGATTAGCGGGAGATACGCAGTATTTT.

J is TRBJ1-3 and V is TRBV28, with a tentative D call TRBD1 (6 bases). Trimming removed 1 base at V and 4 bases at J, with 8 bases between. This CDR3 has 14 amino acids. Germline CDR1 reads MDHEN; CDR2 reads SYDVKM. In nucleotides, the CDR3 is TGTGCCAGCAGTTTATCCGGACAGGGAAACACCATATATTTT. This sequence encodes CASSLSGQGNTIYF.

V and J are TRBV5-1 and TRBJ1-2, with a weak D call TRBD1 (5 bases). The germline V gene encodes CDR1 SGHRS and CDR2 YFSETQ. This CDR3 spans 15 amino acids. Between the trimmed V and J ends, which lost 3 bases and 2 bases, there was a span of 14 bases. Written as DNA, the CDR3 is TGCGCCAGCAGCTGGGGATCGACAGAAAACTATGGCTACACCTTC. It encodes CASSWGSTENYGYTF.

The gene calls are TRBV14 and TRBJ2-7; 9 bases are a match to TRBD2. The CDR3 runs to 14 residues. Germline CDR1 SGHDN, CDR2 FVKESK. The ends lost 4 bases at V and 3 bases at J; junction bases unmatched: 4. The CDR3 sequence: CASSLSSGNYEQYF. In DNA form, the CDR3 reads TGTGCCAGCAGCCTGTCTAGCGGGAACTACGAGCAGTACTTC.

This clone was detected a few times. CDR3 region: CASSEHSMNTEAFF. CDR3 DNA: TGTGCCAGCAGTGAACACAGCATGAACACTGAAGCTTTCTTT. V gene TRBV25-1 combines with J gene TRBJ1-1, with D unresolved. This CDR3 has 14 amino acids. V was cut by 2 bases and J by 0 bases, with 7 bases left in between. CDR1 and CDR2 from the germline V gene are MGHDK and SYGVNS.

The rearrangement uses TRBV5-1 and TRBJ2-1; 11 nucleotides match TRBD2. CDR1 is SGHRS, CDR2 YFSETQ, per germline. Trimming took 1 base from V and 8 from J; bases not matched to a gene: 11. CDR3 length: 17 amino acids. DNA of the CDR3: TGCGCCAGCAGCTTGCCAAAGGGACTAGCGGAGGGAGATGAGCAGTTCTTC. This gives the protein CASSLPKGLAEGDEQFF.

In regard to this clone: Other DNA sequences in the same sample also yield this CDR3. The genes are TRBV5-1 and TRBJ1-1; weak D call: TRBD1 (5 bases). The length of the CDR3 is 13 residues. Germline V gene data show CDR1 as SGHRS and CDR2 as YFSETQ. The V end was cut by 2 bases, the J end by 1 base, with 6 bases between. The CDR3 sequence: CASSLQENTEAFF. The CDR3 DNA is TGCGCCAGCAGCTTACAGGAGAACACTGAAGCTTTCTTT.

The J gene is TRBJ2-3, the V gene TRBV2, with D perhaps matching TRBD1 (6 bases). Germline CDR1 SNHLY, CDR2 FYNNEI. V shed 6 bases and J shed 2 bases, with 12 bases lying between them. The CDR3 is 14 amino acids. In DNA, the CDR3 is TGTGCCAGCAGGACAGGTATCGACACAGATACGCAGTATTTT. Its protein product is CASRTGIDTDTQYF.

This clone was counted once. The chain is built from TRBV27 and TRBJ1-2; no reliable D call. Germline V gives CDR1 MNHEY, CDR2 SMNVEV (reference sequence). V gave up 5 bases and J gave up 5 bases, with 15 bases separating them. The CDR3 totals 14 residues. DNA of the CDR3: TGTGCCAGCAGTCGTGGACTTGGTAATTATGGCTACACCTTC. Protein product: CASSRGLGNYGYTF.

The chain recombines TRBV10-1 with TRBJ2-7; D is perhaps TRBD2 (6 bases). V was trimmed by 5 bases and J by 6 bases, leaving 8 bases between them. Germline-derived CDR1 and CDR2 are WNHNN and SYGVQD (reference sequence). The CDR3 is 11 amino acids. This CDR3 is CASSYGGEQYF. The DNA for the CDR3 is TGCGCCAGCAGTTACGGGGGCGAGCAGTACTTC.

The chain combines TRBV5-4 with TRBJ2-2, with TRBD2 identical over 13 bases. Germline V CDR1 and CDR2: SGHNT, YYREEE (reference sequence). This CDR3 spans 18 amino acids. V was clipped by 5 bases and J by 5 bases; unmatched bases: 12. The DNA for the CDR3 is TGTGCCAGCAGTATCGGGACTAGCGGGAAACCGGCGACCGGGGAGCTGTTTTTT. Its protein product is CASSIGTSGKPATGELFF.

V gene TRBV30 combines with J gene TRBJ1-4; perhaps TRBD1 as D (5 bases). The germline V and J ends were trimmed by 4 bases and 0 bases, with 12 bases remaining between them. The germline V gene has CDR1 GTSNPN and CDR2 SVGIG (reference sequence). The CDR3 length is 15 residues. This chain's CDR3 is CAWNPRGATNEKLFF. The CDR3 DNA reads TGTGCCTGGAACCCACGGGGGGCAACTAATGAAAAACTGTTTTTT.

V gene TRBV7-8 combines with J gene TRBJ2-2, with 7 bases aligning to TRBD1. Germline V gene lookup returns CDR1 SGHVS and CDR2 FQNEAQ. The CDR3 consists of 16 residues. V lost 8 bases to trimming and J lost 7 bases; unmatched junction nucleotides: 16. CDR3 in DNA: TGTGCCAGCTACTTAAGTAGGCAGGGGGAGATCGGGGAGCTGTTTTTT. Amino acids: CASYLSRQGEIGELFF.

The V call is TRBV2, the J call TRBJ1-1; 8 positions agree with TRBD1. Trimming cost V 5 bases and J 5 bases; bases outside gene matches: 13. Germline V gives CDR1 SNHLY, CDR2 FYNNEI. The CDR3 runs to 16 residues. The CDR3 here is CASSPGQGLVRTEAFF. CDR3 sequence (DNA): TGTGCCAGCAGTCCTGGACAGGGCTTAGTAAGGACTGAAGCTTTCTTT.

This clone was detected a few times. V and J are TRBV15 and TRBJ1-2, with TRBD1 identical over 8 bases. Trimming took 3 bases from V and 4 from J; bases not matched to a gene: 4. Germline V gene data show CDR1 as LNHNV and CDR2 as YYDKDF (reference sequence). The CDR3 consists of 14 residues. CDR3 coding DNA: TGTGCCACCAGCAGGGACAGGGCAGGCTATGGCTACACCTTC. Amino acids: CATSRDRAGYGYTF.

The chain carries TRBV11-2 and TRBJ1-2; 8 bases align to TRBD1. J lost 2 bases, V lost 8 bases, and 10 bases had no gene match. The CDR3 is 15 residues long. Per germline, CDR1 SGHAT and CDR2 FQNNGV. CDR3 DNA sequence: TGTGCCAGCGGCTATAGGCAGGGGGCGAACTATGGCTACACCTTC. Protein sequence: CASGYRQGANYGYTF. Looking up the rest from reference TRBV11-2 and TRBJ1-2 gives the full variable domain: EAGVAQSPRYKIIEKRQSVAFWCNPISGHATLYWYQQILGQGPKLLIQFQNNGVVDDSQLPKDRFSAERLKGVDSTLKIQPAKLEDSAVYLCASGYRQGANYGYTFGSGTRLTVV.

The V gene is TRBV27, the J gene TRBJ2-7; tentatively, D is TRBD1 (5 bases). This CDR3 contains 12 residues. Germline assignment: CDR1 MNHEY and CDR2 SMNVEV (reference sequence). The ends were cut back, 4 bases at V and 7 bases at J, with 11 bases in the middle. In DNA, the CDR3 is TGTGCCAGCAGTTCTCGCAGGGCAGAGCAGTACTTC. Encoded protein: CASSSRRAEQYF.

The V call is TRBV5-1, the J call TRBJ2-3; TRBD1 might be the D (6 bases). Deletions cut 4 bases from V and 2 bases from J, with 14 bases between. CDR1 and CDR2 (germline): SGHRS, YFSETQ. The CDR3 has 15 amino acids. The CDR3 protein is CASSRPGQATDTQYF. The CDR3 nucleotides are TGCGCCAGCAGCCGACCGGGACAAGCCACAGATACGCAGTATTTT.

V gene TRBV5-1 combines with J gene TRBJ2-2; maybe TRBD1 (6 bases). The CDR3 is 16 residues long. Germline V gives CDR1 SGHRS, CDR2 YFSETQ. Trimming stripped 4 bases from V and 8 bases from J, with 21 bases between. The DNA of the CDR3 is TGCGCCAGCAGCATTGACAGGTCCTCTGGTTTGGGGGAGCTGTTTTTT. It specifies CASSIDRSSGLGELFF.

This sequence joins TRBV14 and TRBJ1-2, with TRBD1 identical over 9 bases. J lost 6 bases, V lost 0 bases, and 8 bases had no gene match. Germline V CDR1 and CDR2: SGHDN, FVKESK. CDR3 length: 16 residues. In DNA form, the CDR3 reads TGTGCCAGCAGCCAAGATCGTTCGCGGACAGGGGATGGCTACACCTTC. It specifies CASSQDRSRTGDGYTF.

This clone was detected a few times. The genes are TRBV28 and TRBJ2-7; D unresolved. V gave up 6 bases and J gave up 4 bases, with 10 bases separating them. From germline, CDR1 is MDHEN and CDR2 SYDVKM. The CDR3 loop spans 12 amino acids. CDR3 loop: CASSTVPYEQYF. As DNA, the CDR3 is TGTGCCAGCAGCACGGTGCCTTACGAGCAGTACTTC.